The 30 T cell receptor beta chains in this list originate from one sample, sequenced in a study of cytomegalovirus exposure and HLA in healthy donors. With 60 Vbeta and 13 Jbeta primers, the PCR was carried out. TCRdb keeps only in-frame clones here, not all; method: immunoSEQ multiplex PCR. The sample holds 150,000 to 200,000 clones, 77% seen once. Source material: PBMCs. These receptors all stem from a woman in her twenties or thirties in good health and CMV-seropositive.

This clone was found a few times. This sequence joins TRBV27 and TRBJ2-7; 15 bases align to TRBD2. The CDR3 loop spans 18 amino acids. The junction had 8 bases not matched to a gene; V was cut back by 5 bases and J by 0 bases. Germline V CDR1 and CDR2: MNHEY, SMNVEV (reference sequence). CDR3 nucleotide sequence: TGTGCCAGCAGTCCGTGGACTAGCGGGAGGGCTATCTCCTACGAGCAGTACTTC. Translating gives CASSPWTSGRAISYEQYF.

The chain recombines TRBV28 with TRBJ1-1; D gene uncertain. The CDR3 consists of 13 residues. Germline CDR1 MDHEN, CDR2 SYDVKM. The V end lost 7 bases, the J end lost 2 bases, and 11 bases lay between the germline ends. The CDR3 nucleotides read TGTGCCAGCATCGAGGGTAGAAACACTGAAGCTTTCTTT. Amino acid sequence: CASIEGRNTEAFF.

This chain links TRBV11-2 with TRBJ2-7, with 7 nucleotides matching TRBD2. CDR1 and CDR2 (germline): SGHAT, FQNNGV. V lost 3 bases, J lost 0 bases, and 11 bases stayed unmatched. CDR3 length: 17 residues. The CDR3 sequence: CASSFLSSGTSSYEQYF. CDR3 in DNA: TGTGCCAGCAGCTTTCTCTCAAGCGGGACGAGCTCCTACGAGCAGTACTTC.

The CDR3 bases are TGTGCCAGCAGCGTCGGGGGAAGGGACAGGGAGAACGAGCAGTACTTC. The encoded protein is CASSVGGRDRENEQYF. The chain couples TRBV9 to TRBJ2-7; 9 bases fit TRBD1. Germline CDR1 SGDLS, CDR2 YYNGEE. Trimming took 2 bases from V and 5 from J; bases not matched to a gene: 11. The CDR3 loop spans 16 amino acids.

This clone has just a few counts. V is TRBV5-1 and J is TRBJ2-3; D not resolved. V shed 9 bases and J shed 4 bases, with 18 bases lying between them. CDR3 length: 14 amino acids. Germline V gene lookup returns CDR1 SGHRS and CDR2 YFSETQ. CDR3 coding DNA: TGCGCCACCCAGGAAGTGGGTCACCCAGATACGCAGTATTTT. Translating it yields CATQEVGHPDTQYF.

The genes are TRBV27 and TRBJ1-3; tentatively, D is TRBD1 (5 bases). The germline V gene encodes CDR1 MNHEY and CDR2 SMNVEV (reference sequence). This CDR3 is built from 14 residues. V lost 6 bases to trimming and J lost 4 bases, with 13 bases between them. This CDR3 is CASSQQVFGNTIYF. Written as DNA, the CDR3 is TGTGCCAGCAGCCAACAGGTCTTCGGAAACACCATATATTTT.

About this clone: Other nucleotide sequences from this sample produce the same CDR3. V gene TRBV30 combines with J gene TRBJ1-1; D ambiguous. The CDR3 has 14 amino acids. Trimming pared 0 bases from V and 1 base from J, leaving 9 bases between. Germline V CDR1 and CDR2: GTSNPN, SVGIG (reference sequence). The CDR3 loop is CAWSVGPGNTEAFF. In DNA, the CDR3 is TGTGCCTGGAGTGTAGGCCCAGGGAACACTGAAGCTTTCTTT.

The chain is built from TRBV7-9 and TRBJ1-1; possible D gene TRBD1, 6 bases. Germline values: CDR1 SEHNR, CDR2 FQNEAQ (reference sequence). The CDR3 is made up of 14 amino acids. V was clipped by 3 bases and J by 2 bases, with 10 bases between them. CDR3 DNA sequence: TGTGCCAGCAGCTTGGTACAGGGAAACACTGAAGCTTTCTTT. This translates into CASSLVQGNTEAFF.

This clone was detected once. The gene calls are TRBV12-5 and TRBJ1-1, with 7 bases matching TRBD1. The V and J ends lost 6 bases and 8 bases, in that order; junction bases with no gene match: 9. CDR1 and CDR2 (germline): LGHNT, FRNRAP. This CDR3 is built from 13 residues. The CDR3 DNA reads TGTGCTAGTGGCCCAGGGGGAGGATTGGAAGCTTTCTTT. It encodes CASGPGGGLEAFF.

The V gene is TRBV7-2, the J gene TRBJ2-3; the match to TRBD1 covers 9 bases. CDR1 is SGHTA and CDR2 is FQGNSA in the germline V gene. V shed 0 bases, J shed 6 bases, and the junction held 7 bases outside the gene matches. This CDR3 is built from 16 residues. Here the CDR3 reads CASSLALTGGADTQYF. The CDR3 region has the DNA TGTGCCAGCAGCTTAGCTTTAACAGGGGGCGCCGATACGCAGTATTTT. Supplemented by reference TRBV7-2 and TRBJ2-3, the full variable domain reads GAGVSQSPSNKVTEKGKDVELRCDPISGHTALYWYRQSLGQGLEFLIYFQGNSAPDKSGLPSDRFSAERTGGSVSTLTIQRTQQEDSAVYLCASSLALTGGADTQYFGPGTRLTVL.

This clone was recorded once. The rearrangement links TRBV28 to TRBJ2-7; 8 positions agree with TRBD1. CDR1 and CDR2 from the germline V gene are MDHEN and SYDVKM. The CDR3 runs to 15 residues. The junction had 6 bases not matched to a gene; V was cut back by 3 bases and J by 2 bases. DNA of the CDR3: TGTGCCAGCAGTTTCCCCGGGACAGGAGCCTACGAGCAGTACTTC. It codes for CASSFPGTGAYEQYF.

The chain couples TRBV7-9 to TRBJ1-5; the match to TRBD1 covers 9 bases. From germline, CDR1 is SEHNR and CDR2 FQNEAQ (reference sequence). After removal of 2 bases from V and 3 bases from J, the junction contained 5 bases not matched to a gene. The CDR3 length is 16 residues. The CDR3 reads CASSLMGQGTNQPQHF. DNA for the CDR3: TGTGCCAGCAGCTTAATGGGACAGGGTACCAATCAGCCCCAGCATTTT.

The chain couples TRBV7-3 to TRBJ2-7; 7 positions agree with TRBD1. The J segment lost 3 bases and the V segment lost 0 bases, leaving 5 bases of the junction unmatched. CDR1 SGHTA and CDR2 FQGTGA come from the germline V gene. This CDR3 has 15 residues. The CDR3 loop is CASSLTPGQRYEQYF. In DNA, the CDR3 is TGTGCCAGCAGCTTAACCCCGGGACAGCGCTACGAGCAGTACTTC.

J is TRBJ1-1 and V is TRBV27; 8 bases are a match to TRBD1. From germline, CDR1 is MNHEY and CDR2 SMNVEV (reference sequence). The V and J ends lost 7 bases and 4 bases, in that order; junction bases with no gene match: 5. The CDR3 contains 13 residues. This chain's CDR3 is CASTPDRGTEAFF. In DNA form, the CDR3 reads TGTGCCAGCACTCCAGACAGGGGCACTGAAGCTTTCTTT.

This clone came up a few times. This chain uses TRBV7-7 with TRBJ2-3; 10 bases align to TRBD2. CDR3 length equals 16 residues. The J segment lost 1 base and the V segment lost 0 bases, leaving 1 base of the junction unmatched. The germline V gene encodes CDR1 SSHAT and CDR2 FNYEAQ (reference sequence). For the CDR3, the DNA is TGTGCCAGCAGCTTAGCGGGGACTAGCGGCACAGATACGCAGTATTTT. Translation: CASSLAGTSGTDTQYF. Looking up the rest from reference TRBV7-7 and TRBJ2-3 gives the full variable domain: GAGVSQSPRYKVTKRGQDVTLRCDPISSHATLYWYQQALGQGPEFLTYFNYEAQPDKSGLPSDRFSAERPEGSISTLTIQRTEQRDSAMYRCASSLAGTSGTDTQYFGPGTRLTVL.

The chain recombines TRBV6-5 with TRBJ2-5; TRBD1 matches at 8 bases. V was pared by 0 bases and J by 5 bases, with 8 bases of the junction left unmatched. This CDR3 region has 16 residues. CDR1 is MNHEY, CDR2 SVGAGI, per germline. CDR3 sequence: CASSYSSGGYGETQYF. CDR3 DNA sequence: TGTGCCAGCAGTTACTCGTCAGGGGGCTACGGGGAGACCCAGTACTTC.

The chain carries TRBV6-5 and TRBJ1-1, with TRBD1 matching over 9 bases. Looked up from germline, CDR1 is MNHEY and CDR2 is SVGAGI. The CDR3 runs to 14 residues. V trimming: 4 bases; J trimming: 5 bases; junction bases outside the gene matches: 5. CDR3: CASSLQGARTEAFF. CDR3 nucleotides: TGTGCCAGCAGTTTACAGGGGGCGCGGACTGAAGCTTTCTTT.

The chain is built from TRBV27 and TRBJ2-7, with TRBD2 matching 7 bases. The CDR3 is made up of 15 amino acids. CDR1 MNHEY and CDR2 SMNVEV come from the germline V gene (reference sequence). V dropped 5 bases and J dropped 0; count of bases not matched to a gene: 7. The CDR3 DNA follows: TGTGCCAGCAGTGGGGGGGGAAGAAGCTCCTACGAGCAGTACTTC. Protein product: CASSGGGRSSYEQYF.

The rearrangement uses TRBV15 and TRBJ1-4; the D gene is possibly TRBD1 (5 bases). Trimming took off 3 bases at V and 6 bases at J, with 14 bases between the two ends. The CDR3 runs 15 residues. From germline, CDR1 is LNHNV and CDR2 YYDKDF (reference sequence). As DNA, the CDR3 is TGTGCCACCAGCAGGGAAGGGGCTGGCGATGAAAAACTGTTTTTT. Translation gives CATSREGAGDEKLFF.

CDR3 protein: CASSQELGGEDEKLFF. As DNA, the CDR3 is TGTGCCAGCAGCCAAGAGTTAGGGGGGGAGGATGAAAAACTGTTTTTT. The chain combines TRBV4-2 with TRBJ1-4, with a weak D call TRBD1 (6 bases). V was clipped by 0 bases and J by 6 bases, with 14 bases between them. The CDR3 has 16 residues. Germline CDR1 reads LGHNA; CDR2 reads YNFKEQ.

The chain is built from TRBV27 and TRBJ1-2; 8 bases line up with TRBD1. The junction had 9 bases not matched to a gene; V was cut back by 4 bases and J by 8 bases. Germline V gene lookup returns CDR1 MNHEY and CDR2 SMNVEV (reference sequence). CDR3 length equals 14 residues. CDR3 sequence: CASSSTGENNGYTF. The CDR3 region has the DNA TGTGCCAGCAGTTCGACAGGGGAGAATAACGGCTACACCTTC.

The chain uses TRBV12-5 and TRBJ2-7; TRBD1 aligns across 7 bases. CDR1 and CDR2 (germline): LGHNT, FRNRAP. The CDR3 extends over 13 amino acids. The ends lost 6 bases at V and 0 bases at J; junction bases unmatched: 2. CDR3 bases: TGTGCTAGTGGGAGGACAGGCTCCTACGAGCAGTACTTC. It is translated as CASGRTGSYEQYF.

The genes are TRBV5-4 and TRBJ1-2, with D possibly TRBD1 on 5 matching bases. Trimming took off 2 bases at V and 1 base at J, with 9 bases between the two ends. The CDR3 covers 14 residues. Germline V CDR1 and CDR2: SGHNT, YYREEE (reference sequence). Here the CDR3 DNA reads TGTGCCAGCAGCTTCCAGGGTGATAACTATGGCTACACCTTC. Its translation: CASSFQGDNYGYTF.

The chain has TRBV4-1 and TRBJ1-1; D is unresolved. Germline V gives CDR1 MGHRA, CDR2 YSYEKL. The CDR3 has 15 residues. V was pared by 3 bases and J by 4 bases, with 15 bases between. The CDR3 sequence is CASSQGGSFSTEAFF. The CDR3 nucleotides read TGCGCCAGCAGCCAGGGCGGGTCATTCAGCACTGAAGCTTTCTTT.

This chain uses TRBV19 with TRBJ2-5; tentatively, D is TRBD2 (6 bases). V lost 5 bases to trimming and J lost 5 bases, with 15 bases between them. Germline-derived CDR1 and CDR2 are LNHDA and SQIVND (reference sequence). The CDR3 covers 14 residues. CDR3 bases: TGTGCCAGTAGTTCCCGTAGGAGGGATGAGACCCAGTACTTC. Translating it yields CASSSRRRDETQYF.

The chain combines TRBV6-6 with TRBJ2-1; TRBD2 aligns across 8 bases. CDR1 and CDR2 (germline): MNHNY, SVGAGI (reference sequence). J was trimmed by 3 bases and V by 1 base; bases with no gene match: 2. CDR3 size: 15 residues. The CDR3 DNA is TGTGCCAGCAGTTACTTCCGGGAGGGCTACAATGAGCAGTTCTTC. It is translated as CASSYFREGYNEQFF.

The chain carries TRBV7-6 and TRBJ2-2, with TRBD2 matching over 8 bases. CDR3 size: 16 residues. Germline trimming cut 3 bases from V and 4 bases from J; bases unmatched to any gene: 7. Germline CDR1 reads SGHVS; CDR2 reads FNYEAQ. CDR3 sequence: CASSFSSGLVTGELFF. The CDR3 nucleotides are TGTGCCAGCAGCTTCTCTTCGGGACTAGTCACCGGGGAGCTGTTTTTT.

V and J are TRBV30 and TRBJ1-5, with D uncertain. V shed 2 bases and J shed 3 bases, with 11 bases lying between them. The CDR3 consists of 14 residues. Germline V gene data show CDR1 as GTSNPN and CDR2 as SVGIG (reference sequence). CDR3 DNA: TGTGCCTGGAGTAAAGGAGACCCCAATCAGCCCCAGCATTTT. Translating it yields CAWSKGDPNQPQHF.

The chain combines TRBV25-1 with TRBJ1-3; D call uncertain. The CDR3 covers 14 residues. Germline CDR1 is MGHDK and CDR2 is SYGVNS. V lost 7 bases, J lost 1 base, and 11 bases lay in between. In DNA, the CDR3 is TGTGCCAGCAACCCCGGGGTGTCTGGAAACACCATATATTTT. Encoded protein: CASNPGVSGNTIYF.

The chain couples TRBV2 to TRBJ2-5, with 9 positions matching TRBD1. CDR1 SNHLY and CDR2 FYNNEI come from the germline V gene. V shed 6 bases and J 1 base; nucleotides not matched to a gene: 0. CDR3 length: 13 residues. The CDR3 region is CASRGQGQETQYF. The CDR3, as DNA: TGTGCCAGCAGGGGACAGGGCCAAGAGACCCAGTACTTC.